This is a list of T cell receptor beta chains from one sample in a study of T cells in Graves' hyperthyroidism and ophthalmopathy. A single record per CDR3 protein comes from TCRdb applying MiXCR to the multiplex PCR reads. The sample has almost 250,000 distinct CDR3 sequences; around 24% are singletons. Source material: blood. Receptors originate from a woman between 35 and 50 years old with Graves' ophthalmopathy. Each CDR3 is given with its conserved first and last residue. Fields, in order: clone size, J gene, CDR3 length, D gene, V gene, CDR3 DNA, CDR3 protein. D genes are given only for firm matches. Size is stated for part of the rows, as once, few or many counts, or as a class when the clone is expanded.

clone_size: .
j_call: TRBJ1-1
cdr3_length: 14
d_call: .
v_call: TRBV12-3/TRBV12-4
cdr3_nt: TGTGCCTCTCACTCGGGATCGGGGAACACTGAAGCTTTCTTT
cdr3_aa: CASHSGSGNTEAFF

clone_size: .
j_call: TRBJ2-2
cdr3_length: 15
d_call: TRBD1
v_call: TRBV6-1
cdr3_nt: TGTGCCAGCAGACGCGGACAGGCGAACACCGGGGAGCTGTTTTTT
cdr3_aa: CASRRGQANTGELFF

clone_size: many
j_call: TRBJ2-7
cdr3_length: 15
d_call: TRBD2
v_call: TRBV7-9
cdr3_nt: TGTGCCAGCAGCCCCCTGGGACTAGCGTTCCACGAGCAGTACTTC
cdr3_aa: CASSPLGLAFHEQYF

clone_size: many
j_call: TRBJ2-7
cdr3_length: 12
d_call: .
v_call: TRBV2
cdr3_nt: TGTGCCAGCGACTACAGGGTGGACGAGCAGTACTTC
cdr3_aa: CASDYRVDEQYF

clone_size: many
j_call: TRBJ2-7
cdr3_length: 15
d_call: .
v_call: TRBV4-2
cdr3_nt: TGTGCCAGCAGCCGAGTCTGGGGCGGGACGGAAGAGCAGTACTTC
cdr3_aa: CASSRVWGGTEEQYF

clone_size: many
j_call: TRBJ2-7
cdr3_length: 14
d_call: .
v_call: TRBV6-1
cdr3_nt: TGTGCCAGCAGAGAACTAGGAGTCGTGTACGAGCAGTACTTC
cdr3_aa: CASRELGVVYEQYF

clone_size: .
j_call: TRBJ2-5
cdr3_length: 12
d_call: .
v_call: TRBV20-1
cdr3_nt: TGCAGTGCGTCGGCTATTCAAGAGACCCAGTACTTC
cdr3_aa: CSASAIQETQYF

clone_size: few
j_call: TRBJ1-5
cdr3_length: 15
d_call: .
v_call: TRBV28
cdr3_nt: TGTGCCACTAGCCGGTCCAGGAATAGCAATCAGCCCCAGCATTTT
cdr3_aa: CATSRSRNSNQPQHF

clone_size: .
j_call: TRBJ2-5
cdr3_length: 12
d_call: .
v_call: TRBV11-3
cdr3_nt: TGTGCCAGCAGCTTACGGGGTGGGACCCAGTACTTC
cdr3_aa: CASSLRGGTQYF

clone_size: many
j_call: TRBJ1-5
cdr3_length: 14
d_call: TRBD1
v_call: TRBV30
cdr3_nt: TGTGCCTGGAGTGGCCAGGGGGCTGGGCAGCCCCAGCATTTT
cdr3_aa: CAWSGQGAGQPQHF

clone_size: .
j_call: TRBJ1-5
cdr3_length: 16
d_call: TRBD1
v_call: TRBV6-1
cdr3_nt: TGTGCCAGCGGGGGCACAGGGGCTGGGAGCAATCAGCCCCAGCATTTT
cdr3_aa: CASGGTGAGSNQPQHF

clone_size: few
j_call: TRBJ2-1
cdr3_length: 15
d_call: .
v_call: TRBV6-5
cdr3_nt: TGTGCCAGCAGTTACGGACGAGTCTCCTACAATGAGCAGTTCTTC
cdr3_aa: CASSYGRVSYNEQFF

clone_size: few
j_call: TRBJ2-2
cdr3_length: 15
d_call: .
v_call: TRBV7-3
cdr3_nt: TGTGCCAGCAGCAGAACTAGCTCGGAGGGCGGGGAGCTGTTTTTT
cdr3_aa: CASSRTSSEGGELFF

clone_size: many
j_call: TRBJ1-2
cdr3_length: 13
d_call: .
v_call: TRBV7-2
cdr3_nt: TGTGCCAGCAGCTTAGGACCAAACTATGGCTACACCTTC
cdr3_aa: CASSLGPNYGYTF

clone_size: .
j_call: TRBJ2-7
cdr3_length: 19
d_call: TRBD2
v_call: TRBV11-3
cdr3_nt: TGTGCCAGCAGCTTGCCGTCCGGGACTAGCGGGTCGAGCTCCTACGAGCAGTACTTC
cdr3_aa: CASSLPSGTSGSSSYEQYF

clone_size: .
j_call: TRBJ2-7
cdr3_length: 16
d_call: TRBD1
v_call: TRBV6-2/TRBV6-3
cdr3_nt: TGTGCCAGCACCCCGCCCGGACAGGGGAGCATCTACGAGCAGTACTTC
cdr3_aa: CASTPPGQGSIYEQYF

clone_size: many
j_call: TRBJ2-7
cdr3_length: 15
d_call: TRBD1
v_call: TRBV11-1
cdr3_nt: TGTGCCAGCAGCCATCGAGGACAGGGTTATGACGAGCAGTACTTC
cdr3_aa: CASSHRGQGYDEQYF

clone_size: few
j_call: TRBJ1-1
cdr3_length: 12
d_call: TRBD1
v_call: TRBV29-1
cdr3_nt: TGCAGCGTTTTACAGGGGGCCACTGAAGCTTTCTTT
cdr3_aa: CSVLQGATEAFF

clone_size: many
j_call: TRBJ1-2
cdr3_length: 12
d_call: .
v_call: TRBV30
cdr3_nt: TGTGCCTGGAGTGTAGGCACAAGTGGCTACACCTTC
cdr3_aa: CAWSVGTSGYTF

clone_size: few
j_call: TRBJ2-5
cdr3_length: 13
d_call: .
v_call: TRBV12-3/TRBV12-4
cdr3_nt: TGTGCCAGCAGTCCCCAGTCCTTGGGGACCCAGTACTTC
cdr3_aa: CASSPQSLGTQYF

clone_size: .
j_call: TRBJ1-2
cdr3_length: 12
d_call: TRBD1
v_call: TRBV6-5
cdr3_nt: TGTGCCAGCAGTTTCAGACAGGGTGGCTACACCTTC
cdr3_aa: CASSFRQGGYTF

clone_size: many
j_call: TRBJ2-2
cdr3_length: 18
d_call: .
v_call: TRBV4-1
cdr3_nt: TGCGCCAGCAGCCTAATTATTAATCCGGGGCCTTTGGGAGGGGAGCTGTTTTTT
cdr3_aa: CASSLIINPGPLGGELFF

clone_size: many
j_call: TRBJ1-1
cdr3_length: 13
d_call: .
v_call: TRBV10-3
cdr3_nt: TGTGCCATCAGTGGAGGGGTGAGCACTGAAGCTTTCTTT
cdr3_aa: CAISGGVSTEAFF

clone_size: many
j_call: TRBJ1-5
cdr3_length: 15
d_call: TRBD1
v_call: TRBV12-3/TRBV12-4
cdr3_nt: TGTGCCAGCACCTCGGACAGGGGTGCGCGTCAGCCCCAGCATTTT
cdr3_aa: CASTSDRGARQPQHF

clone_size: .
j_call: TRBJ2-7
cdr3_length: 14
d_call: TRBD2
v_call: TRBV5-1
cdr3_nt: TGCGCCAGCAGTGAGGGACTAGGCCCCTACGAGCAGTACTTC
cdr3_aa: CASSEGLGPYEQYF

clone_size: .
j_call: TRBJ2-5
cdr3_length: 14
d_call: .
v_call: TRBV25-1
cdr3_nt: TGTGCCAGCAGTCCCTTCAGGGAAAAAGAGACCCAGTACTTC
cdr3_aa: CASSPFREKETQYF

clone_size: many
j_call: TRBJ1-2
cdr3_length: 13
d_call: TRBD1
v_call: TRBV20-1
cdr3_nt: TGCAGTGCTAGAGATTTACAGGGGTATGGCTACACCTTC
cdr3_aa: CSARDLQGYGYTF

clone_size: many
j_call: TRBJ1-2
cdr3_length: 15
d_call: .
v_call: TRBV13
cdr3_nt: TGTGCCAGCAGCCAGGGACTGAGAGATTCCTATGGCTACACCTTC
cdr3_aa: CASSQGLRDSYGYTF

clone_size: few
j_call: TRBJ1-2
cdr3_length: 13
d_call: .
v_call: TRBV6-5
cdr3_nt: TGTGCCAGCAGTTTCGGCCAGCCGTATGGCTACATCTTC
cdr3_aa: CASSFGQPYGYIF

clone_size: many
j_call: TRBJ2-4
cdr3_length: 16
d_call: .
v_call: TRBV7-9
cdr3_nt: TGTGCCAGCAGCTTAGACGAGGAGTTGGCCAAAAACATTCAGTACTTC
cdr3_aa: CASSLDEELAKNIQYF

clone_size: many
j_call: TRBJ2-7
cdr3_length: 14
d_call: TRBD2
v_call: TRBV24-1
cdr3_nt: TGTGCCACCAGTGATGGGACTAGCGGGAACGAGCAGTACTTC
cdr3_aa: CATSDGTSGNEQYF

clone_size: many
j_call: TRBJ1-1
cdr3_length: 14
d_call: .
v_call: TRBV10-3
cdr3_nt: TGTGCCATCATTAAGGACAGACTGAACACTGAAGCTTTCTTT
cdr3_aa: CAIIKDRLNTEAFF

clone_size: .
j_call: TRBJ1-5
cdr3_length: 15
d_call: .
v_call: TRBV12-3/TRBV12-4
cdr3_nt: TGTGCCAGCAGTTTAGTAGAGACGACTAATCAGCCCCAGCATTTT
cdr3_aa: CASSLVETTNQPQHF

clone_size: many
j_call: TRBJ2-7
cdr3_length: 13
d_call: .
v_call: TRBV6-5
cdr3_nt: TGTGCCAGCGGCTGGGACGGAGCCTACGAGCAGTACTTC
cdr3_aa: CASGWDGAYEQYF

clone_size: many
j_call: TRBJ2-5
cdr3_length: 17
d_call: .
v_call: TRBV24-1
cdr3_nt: TGTGCCACCAGTGACAAATGGGAGTTTGAGACGCAAGAGACCCAGTACTTC
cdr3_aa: CATSDKWEFETQETQYF

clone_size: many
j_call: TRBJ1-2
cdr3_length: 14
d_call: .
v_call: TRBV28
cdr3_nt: TGTGCCAGCAGTTTATCGGGACTGAACTATGGCTACACCTTC
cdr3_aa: CASSLSGLNYGYTF

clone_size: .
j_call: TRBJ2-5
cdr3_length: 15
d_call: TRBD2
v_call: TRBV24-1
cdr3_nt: TGTGCCACCAGTGACGCGGGAGGAGGGGAGGAGACCCAGTACTTC
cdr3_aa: CATSDAGGGEETQYF

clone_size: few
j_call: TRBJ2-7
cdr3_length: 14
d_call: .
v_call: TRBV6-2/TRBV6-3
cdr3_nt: TGTGCCAGCAGACCTCCTAGCGTAGCCTACGAGCAGTACTTC
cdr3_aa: CASRPPSVAYEQYF

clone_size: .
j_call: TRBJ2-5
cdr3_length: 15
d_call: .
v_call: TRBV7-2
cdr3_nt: TGTGCCAGCACCTCAGCTGGTTACAGGGAAGAGACCCAGTACTTC
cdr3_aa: CASTSAGYREETQYF

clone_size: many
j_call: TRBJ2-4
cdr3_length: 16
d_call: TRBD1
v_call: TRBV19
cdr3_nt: TGTGCCAGTAGTGAAACAGGGGGCAGAGCCAAAAACATTCAGTACTTC
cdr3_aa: CASSETGGRAKNIQYF